This is a list of T cell receptor beta chains from one sample in a study of CD8+ T cells in alopecia areata. Profiled with immunoSEQ multiplex PCR; TCRdb holds only in-frame clones, not every one. The sample lists 35,000 to 50,000 clones, just over 65% occurring once. The material sequenced was CD8+ T cells sorted from blood, taken at week 4, from a patient treated with tofacitinib. These receptors all come from a human donor with alopecia areata. Both conserved end residues are part of each CDR3. The D gene is left open where the match is weak. The size entry is marked missing in some rows and otherwise reads once, few, many or a size class.

NA	TRBD1	TRBV10-3	TRBJ1-2	CAISGYDRDRNYGYTF	TGTGCCATCAGTGGGTACGACAGGGACCGTAACTATGGCTACACCTTC
NA	TRBD2	TRBV30	TRBJ2-7	CALAGVDEQYF	TGTGCCTTGGCGGGGGTGGACGAGCAGTACTTC
NA	NA	TRBV15	TRBJ2-1	CATSPGNEQFF	TGTGCCACCAGCCCGGGAAATGAGCAGTTCTTC
few	TRBD1	TRBV7-9	TRBJ2-7	CASSSDRSPYEQYF	TGTGCCAGCAGTTCGGACAGGAGCCCCTACGAGCAGTACTTC
NA	NA	TRBV6-5	TRBJ1-5	CASSPNRAGFQPQHF	TGTGCCAGCAGTCCTAACCGGGCAGGGTTTCAGCCCCAGCATTTT
NA	TRBD1	TRBV29-1	TRBJ2-5	CSVKETGGDRKTQYF	TGCAGCGTAAAAGAGACAGGGGGAGATCGAAAGACCCAGTACTTC
NA	NA	TRBV30	TRBJ2-7	CAWSVTGTHHEQYF	TGTGCCTGGAGTGTAACCGGGACCCACCACGAGCAGTACTTC
NA	TRBD2	TRBV29-1	TRBJ2-1	CSAGPSGGRYNEQFF	TGCAGCGCGGGGCCGAGCGGGGGCCGTTACAATGAGCAGTTCTTC
once	NA	TRBV9	TRBJ1-5	CASSADSNQPQHF	TGTGCCAGCAGCGCCGATAGCAATCAGCCCCAGCATTTT
NA	TRBD1	TRBV27	TRBJ1-5	CASSRTGIGQPQHF	TGTGCCAGCAGTCGGACAGGGATTGGACAGCCCCAGCATTTT
NA	NA	TRBV7-9	TRBJ2-7	CASSLSSSYEQYF	TGTGCCAGCAGCTTAAGCAGCTCCTACGAGCAGTACTTC
NA	NA	TRBV7-9	TRBJ2-3	CASSLRQADTQYF	TGTGCCAGCAGCCTTCGTCAGGCAGATACGCAGTATTTT
NA	NA	TRBV9	TRBJ2-7	CASSPGLSYEQYF	TGTGCCAGCAGCCCCGGTTTATCATACGAGCAGTACTTC
few	TRBD2	TRBV11-1	TRBJ2-3	CASSLAASGFTDTQYF	TGTGCCAGCAGCTTAGCGGCTAGCGGATTCACAGATACGCAGTATTTT
once	TRBD1	TRBV30	TRBJ2-7	CAWSGGTGPYEQYF	TGTGCCTGGAGTGGGGGGACAGGGCCCTACGAGCAGTACTTC
NA	NA	TRBV9	TRBJ2-6	CASSVVGANVLTF	TGTGCCAGCAGCGTAGTAGGGGCCAACGTCCTGACTTTC
NA	TRBD1	TRBV9	TRBJ1-2	CASSYGQDDGYTF	TGTGCCAGCAGCTACGGACAGGATGATGGCTACACCTTC
few	NA	TRBV7-3	TRBJ2-1	CASSPGAGDEQFF	TGTGCCAGCAGCCCCGGCGCAGGCGATGAGCAGTTCTTC
few	TRBD2	TRBV10-3	TRBJ2-1	CAISPVERLAGGRNEQFF	TGTGCCATCAGTCCCGTCGAGAGGTTAGCGGGGGGGCGGAATGAGCAGTTCTTC